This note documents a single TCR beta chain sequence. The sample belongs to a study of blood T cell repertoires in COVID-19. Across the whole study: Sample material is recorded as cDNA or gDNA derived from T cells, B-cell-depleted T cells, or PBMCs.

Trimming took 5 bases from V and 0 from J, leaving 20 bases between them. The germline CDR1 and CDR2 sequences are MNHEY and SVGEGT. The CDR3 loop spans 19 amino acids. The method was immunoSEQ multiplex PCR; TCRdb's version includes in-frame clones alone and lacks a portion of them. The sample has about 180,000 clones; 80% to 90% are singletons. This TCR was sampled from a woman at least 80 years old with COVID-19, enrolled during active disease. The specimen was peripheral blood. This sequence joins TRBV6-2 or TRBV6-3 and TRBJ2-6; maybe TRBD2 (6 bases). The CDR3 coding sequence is TGTGCCAGCAGTGCCTACTGGGCAGGGACTCTCTCTGGGGCCAACGTCCTGACTTTC. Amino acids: CASSAYWAGTLSGANVLTF.